The TCR beta chain under discussion was sequenced for a study of control samples from healthy donors and cancer patients. The repertoire was sequenced with immunoSEQ multiplex PCR; TCRdb's copy has only in-frame clones and lacks some. Seen here are under 70,000 clones, 88% observed once, and the top ten hold 3.5% to 4.5%. Germline V gene lookup returns CDR1 MDHEN and CDR2 SYDVKM. This CDR3 comprises 16 residues. Trimming took off 5 bases at V and 2 bases at J, with 18 bases between the two ends. The V gene is TRBV28, the J gene TRBJ2-5; TRBD2 is a possible D gene (6 bases). The receptor was derived from a man in his fifties or sixties in good health. Material for sequencing was blood. CDR3 protein: CASSQFKFGSQETQYF. In DNA, the CDR3 is TGTGCCAGCAGTCAATTCAAGTTCGGGAGTCAAGAGACCCAGTACTTC.